The TCR beta chain under discussion was sequenced for a study of blood T cell repertoires in COVID-19. Turning to the study itself: Nucleic acid was either cDNA or gDNA, and it came from T cells, B-cell-depleted T cells, or PBMCs.

Authors' methods: Reference gene primers were amplified, and this amplification served to estimate nucleated cell counts. Only in-frame clones appear in the TCRdb table, and some are missing; sequencing was by immunoSEQ multiplex PCR. D and trimming were read from the DNA, whereas the V and J calls and clone size are those reported in that table. The sample holds over 250,000 clones, around 87% seen once. V shed 4 bases, J shed 0 bases, and the junction held 5 bases outside the gene matches. The CDR3 extends over 16 amino acids. From germline, CDR1 is SGHRS and CDR2 YFSETQ. The chain recombines TRBV5-1 with TRBJ2-2; 8 nucleotides align to TRBD2. This clonotype originated in a middle-aged woman who had recovered from COVID-19. Sequenced sample: peripheral blood. The CDR3 loop reads CASSDPSGSNTGELFF. For the CDR3, the DNA is TGCGCCAGCAGCGATCCTAGCGGGTCGAACACCGGGGAGCTGTTTTTT.